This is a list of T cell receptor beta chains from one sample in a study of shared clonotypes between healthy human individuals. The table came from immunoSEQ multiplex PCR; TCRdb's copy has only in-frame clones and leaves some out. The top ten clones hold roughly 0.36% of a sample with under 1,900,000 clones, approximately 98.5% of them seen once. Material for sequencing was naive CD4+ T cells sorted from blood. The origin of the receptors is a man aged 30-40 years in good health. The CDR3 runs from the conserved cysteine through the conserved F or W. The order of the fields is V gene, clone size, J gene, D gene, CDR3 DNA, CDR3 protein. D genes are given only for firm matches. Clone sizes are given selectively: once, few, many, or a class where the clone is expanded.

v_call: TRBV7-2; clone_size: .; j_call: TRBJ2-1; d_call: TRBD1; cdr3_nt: TGTGCCAGCAGCCCTCCAGGGGGAACTGAGCAGTTCTTC; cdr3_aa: CASSPPGGTEQFF
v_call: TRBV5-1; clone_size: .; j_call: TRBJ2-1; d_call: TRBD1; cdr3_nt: TGCGCCAGCAGGATTGCCGGACAGGGCTACAATGAGCAGTTCTTC; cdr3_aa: CASRIAGQGYNEQFF
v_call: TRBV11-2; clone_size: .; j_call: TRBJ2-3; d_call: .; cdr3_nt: TGTGCCAGCAGCTTTAATGTGGACACAGATACGCAGTATTTT; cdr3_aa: CASSFNVDTDTQYF
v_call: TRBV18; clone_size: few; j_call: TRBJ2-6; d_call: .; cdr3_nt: TGTGCCAGCTCACCAGGGTCTGGGGCCAACGTCCTGACTTTC; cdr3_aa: CASSPGSGANVLTF
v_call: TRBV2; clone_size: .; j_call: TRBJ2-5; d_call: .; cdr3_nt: TGTGCCACCCAAGCATCTCCGGTGGGGGAGACCCAGTACTTC; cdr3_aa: CATQASPVGETQYF
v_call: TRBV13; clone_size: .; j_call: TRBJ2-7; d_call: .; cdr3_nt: TGTGCCAGCAGCCTCGCGGGCCCCTACGAGCAGTACTTC; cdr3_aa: CASSLAGPYEQYF
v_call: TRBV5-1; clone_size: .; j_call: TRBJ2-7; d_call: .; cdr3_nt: TGCGCCAGCAGCGACTCTAGATACGAGCAGTACTTC; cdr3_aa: CASSDSRYEQYF
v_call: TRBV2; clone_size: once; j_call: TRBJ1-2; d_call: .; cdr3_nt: TGTGCCAGCAGTGAAGGGTTGTGGGGGGGCTATGGCTACACCTTC; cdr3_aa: CASSEGLWGGYGYTF
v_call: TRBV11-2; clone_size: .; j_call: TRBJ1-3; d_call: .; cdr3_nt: TGTGCCAGCAGCTTAGTGGGCCCGGTCTCTGGAAACACCATATATTTT; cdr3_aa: CASSLVGPVSGNTIYF
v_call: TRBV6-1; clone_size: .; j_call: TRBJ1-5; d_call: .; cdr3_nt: TGTGCCAGCAGTGAGGCGGTTGGGAGACGGCCCCAGCATTTT; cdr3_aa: CASSEAVGRRPQHF
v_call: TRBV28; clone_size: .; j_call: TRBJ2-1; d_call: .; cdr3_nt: TGTGCCAGCAGTATAGATCCGGGCCTAAACAATGAGCAGTTCTTC; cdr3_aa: CASSIDPGLNNEQFF
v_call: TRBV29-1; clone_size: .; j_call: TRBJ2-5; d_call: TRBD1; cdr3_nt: TGCAGCCTGTGGACAGGGCTAACGGAGACCCAGTACTTC; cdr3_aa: CSLWTGLTETQYF
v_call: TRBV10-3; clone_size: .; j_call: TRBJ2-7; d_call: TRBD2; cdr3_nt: TGTGCCATCAGTGATTTGCGGGAGTCGGGGGAGCAGTACTTC; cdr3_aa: CAISDLRESGEQYF
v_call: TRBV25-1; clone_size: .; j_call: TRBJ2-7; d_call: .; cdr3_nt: TGTGCCAGCAGTTTTACCAGTGGATTCTACGAGCAGTACTTC; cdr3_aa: CASSFTSGFYEQYF
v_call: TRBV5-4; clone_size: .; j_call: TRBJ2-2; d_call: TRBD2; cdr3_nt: TGTGCCAGCAGCTCCATGGGGGGACTAGCGGGCACCGGGGAGCTGTTTTTT; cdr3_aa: CASSSMGGLAGTGELFF
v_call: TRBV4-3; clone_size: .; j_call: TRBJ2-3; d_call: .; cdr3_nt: TGCGCCAGCAGCCAAGGTGGGAGAGGGAGCACAGATACGCAGTATTTT; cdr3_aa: CASSQGGRGSTDTQYF
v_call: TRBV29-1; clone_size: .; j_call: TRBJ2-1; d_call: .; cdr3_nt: TGCAGCGTTGAATGGTACTCCTACAATGAGCAGTTCTTC; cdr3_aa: CSVEWYSYNEQFF
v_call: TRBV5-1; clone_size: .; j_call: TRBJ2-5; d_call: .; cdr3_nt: TGCGCCAGCGGGGCGGAAGAGACCCAGTACTTC; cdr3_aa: CASGAEETQYF
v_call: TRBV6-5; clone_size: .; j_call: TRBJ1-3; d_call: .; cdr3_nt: TGTGCCAGCAGTTACGGGGATAATGGAAACACCATATATTTT; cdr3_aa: CASSYGDNGNTIYF
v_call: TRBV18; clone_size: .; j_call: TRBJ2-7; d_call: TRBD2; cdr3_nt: TGTGCCAGCTCACCAATAACTAGCGGTACCTACGAGCAGTACTTC; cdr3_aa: CASSPITSGTYEQYF
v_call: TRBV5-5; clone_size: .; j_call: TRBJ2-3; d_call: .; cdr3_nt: TGTGCCAGCAGCTTAAATAGGGTATTCACAGATACGCAGTATTTT; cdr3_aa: CASSLNRVFTDTQYF
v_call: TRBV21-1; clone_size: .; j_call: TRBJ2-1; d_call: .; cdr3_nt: TGTGCCAGCAGCCCGGGGTTCTTCTCCTACAATGAGCAGTTCTTC; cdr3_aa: CASSPGFFSYNEQFF
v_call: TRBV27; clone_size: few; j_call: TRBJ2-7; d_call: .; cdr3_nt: TGTGCCAGCAGTTTCCCGGGGAAAGGGCAGTACTTC; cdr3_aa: CASSFPGKGQYF
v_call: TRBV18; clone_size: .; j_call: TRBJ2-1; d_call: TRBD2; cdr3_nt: TGTGCCAGCTCACCAAGGCTAGCGGGAGGGTATGAGCAGTTCTTC; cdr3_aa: CASSPRLAGGYEQFF
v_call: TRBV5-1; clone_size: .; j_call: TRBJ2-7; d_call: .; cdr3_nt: TGCGCCAGCAGCATAGTAGCGGCCTCCTACGAGCAGTACTTC; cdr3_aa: CASSIVAASYEQYF
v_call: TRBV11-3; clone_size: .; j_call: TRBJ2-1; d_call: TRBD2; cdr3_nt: TGTGCCAGCAGCCATGGACTAGCGGGAGCTGGCAATGAGCAGTTCTTC; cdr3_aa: CASSHGLAGAGNEQFF
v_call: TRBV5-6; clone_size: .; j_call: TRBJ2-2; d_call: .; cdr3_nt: TGTGCCAGCAGCTTGGCCAGGGCGGTCACCGGGGAGCTGTTTTTT; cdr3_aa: CASSLARAVTGELFF
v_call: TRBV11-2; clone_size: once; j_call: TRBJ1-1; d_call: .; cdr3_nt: TGTGCCAGCAGCTTATTCGGCCAAGCCCCTGAAGCTTTCTTT; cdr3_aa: CASSLFGQAPEAFF
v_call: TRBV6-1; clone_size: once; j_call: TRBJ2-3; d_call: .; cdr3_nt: TGTGCCAGCAGAGTAAGCACAGATACGCAGTATTTT; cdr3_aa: CASRVSTDTQYF
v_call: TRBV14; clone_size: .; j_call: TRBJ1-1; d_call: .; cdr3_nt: TGTGCCAGCAGCCAACGGGGCCCGTGGGGATCGAACACTGAAGCTTTCTTT; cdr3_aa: CASSQRGPWGSNTEAFF
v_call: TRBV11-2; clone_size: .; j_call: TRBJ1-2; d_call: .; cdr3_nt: TGTGCCAGCAGCTTAGATGGGACGGGGGCAAGGCGTGGCTACACCTTC; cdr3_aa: CASSLDGTGARRGYTF
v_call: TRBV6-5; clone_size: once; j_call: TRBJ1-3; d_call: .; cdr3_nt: TGTGCCAGCAGTTATACCAGGGCTGGAAACACCATATATTTT; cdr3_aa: CASSYTRAGNTIYF
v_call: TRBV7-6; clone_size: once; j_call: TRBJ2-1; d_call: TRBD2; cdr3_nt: TGTGCCAGCAGCTTCGGAGCGGGAGGGCCCCGATCGGAGCAGTTCTTC; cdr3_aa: CASSFGAGGPRSEQFF
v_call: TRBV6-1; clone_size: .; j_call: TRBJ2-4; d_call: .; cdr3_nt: TGTGCCAGCAACAGGGAGGTCATTCAGTACTTC; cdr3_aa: CASNREVIQYF
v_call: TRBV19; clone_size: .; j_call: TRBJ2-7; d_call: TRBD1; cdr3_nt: TGTGCCAGTAGATACAGGGGAAGCTCCTACGAGCAGTACTTC; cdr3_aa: CASRYRGSSYEQYF
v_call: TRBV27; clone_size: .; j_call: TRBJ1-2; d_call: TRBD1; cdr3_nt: TGTGCCAGCAGTTCGGGACAGGGAGGTGGCTACACCTTC; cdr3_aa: CASSSGQGGGYTF
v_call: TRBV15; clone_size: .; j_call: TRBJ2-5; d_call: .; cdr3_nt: TGTGCCACCGAGGGGACGCGACGGGAGACCCAGTACTTC; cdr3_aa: CATEGTRRETQYF
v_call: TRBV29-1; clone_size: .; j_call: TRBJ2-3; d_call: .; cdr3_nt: TGCAGCGTTGGCTCAGGGGTTACGCAGTATTTT; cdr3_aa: CSVGSGVTQYF
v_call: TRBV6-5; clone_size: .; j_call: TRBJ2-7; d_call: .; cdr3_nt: TGTGCCAGCACCCGTGGCGGGCCCGAGCAGTACTTC; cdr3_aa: CASTRGGPEQYF
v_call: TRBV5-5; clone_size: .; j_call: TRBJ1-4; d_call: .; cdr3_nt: TGTGCCAGCAGCTTTCCCCCAGGGGCTAGAGATGAAAAACTGTTTTTT; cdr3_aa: CASSFPPGARDEKLFF
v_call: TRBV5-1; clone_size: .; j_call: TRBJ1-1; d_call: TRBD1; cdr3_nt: TGCGCCAGCAGCTCGGGACAGGGGCCGAACACTGAAGCTTTCTTT; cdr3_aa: CASSSGQGPNTEAFF
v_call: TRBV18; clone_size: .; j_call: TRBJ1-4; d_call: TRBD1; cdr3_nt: TGTGCCAGCTCGCCGACAGGGAATAATGAAAAACTGTTTTTT; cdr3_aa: CASSPTGNNEKLFF